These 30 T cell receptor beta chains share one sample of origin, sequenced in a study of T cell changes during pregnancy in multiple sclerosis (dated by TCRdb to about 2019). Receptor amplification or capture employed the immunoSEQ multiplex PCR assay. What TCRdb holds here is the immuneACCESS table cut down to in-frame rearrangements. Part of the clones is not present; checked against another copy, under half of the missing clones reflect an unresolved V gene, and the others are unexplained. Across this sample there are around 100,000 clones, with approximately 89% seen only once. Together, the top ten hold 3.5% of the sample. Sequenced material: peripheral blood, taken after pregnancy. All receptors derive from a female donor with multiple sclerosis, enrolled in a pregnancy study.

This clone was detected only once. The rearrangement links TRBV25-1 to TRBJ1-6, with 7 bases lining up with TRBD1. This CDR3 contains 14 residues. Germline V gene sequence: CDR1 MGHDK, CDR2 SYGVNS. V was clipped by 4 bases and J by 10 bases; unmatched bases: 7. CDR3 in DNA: TGTGCCAGCAGTGGAGGACAGGTGGGCTCACCCCTCCACTTT. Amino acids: CASSGGQVGSPLHF.

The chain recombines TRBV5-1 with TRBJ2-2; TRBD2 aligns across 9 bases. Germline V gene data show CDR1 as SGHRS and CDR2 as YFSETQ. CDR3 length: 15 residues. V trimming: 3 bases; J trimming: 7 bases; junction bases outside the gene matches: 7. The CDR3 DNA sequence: TGCGCCAGCAGCTCATATAGCGGGGGTGACGGGGAGCTGTTTTTT. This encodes CASSSYSGGDGELFF.

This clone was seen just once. The CDR3 region is CASSQDRDLTGPSHEQYF. The CDR3 bases are TGTGCCAGCAGCCAAGATCGGGACTTAACTGGGCCCAGCCACGAGCAGTACTTC. The rearrangement joins TRBV14 to TRBJ2-7; D might be TRBD2 (6 bases). The germline CDR1 and CDR2 sequences are SGHDN and FVKESK. The V end was cut by 0 bases, the J end by 5 bases, with 23 bases between. The CDR3 loop spans 18 amino acids.

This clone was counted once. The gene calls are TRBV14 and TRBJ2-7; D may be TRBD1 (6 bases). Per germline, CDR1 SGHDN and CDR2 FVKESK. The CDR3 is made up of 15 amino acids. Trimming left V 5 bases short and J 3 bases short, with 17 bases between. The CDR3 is CASSEIGQGSYEQYF. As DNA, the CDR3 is TGTGCCAGCAGCGAAATCGGTCAGGGGAGCTACGAGCAGTACTTC.

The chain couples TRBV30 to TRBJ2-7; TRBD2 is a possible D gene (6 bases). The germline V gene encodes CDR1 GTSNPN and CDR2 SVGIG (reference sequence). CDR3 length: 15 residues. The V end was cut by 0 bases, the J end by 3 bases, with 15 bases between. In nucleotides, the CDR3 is TGTGCCTGGAGTGTAGGGCGGGGAATTTTCTACGAGCAGTACTTC. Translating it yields CAWSVGRGIFYEQYF.

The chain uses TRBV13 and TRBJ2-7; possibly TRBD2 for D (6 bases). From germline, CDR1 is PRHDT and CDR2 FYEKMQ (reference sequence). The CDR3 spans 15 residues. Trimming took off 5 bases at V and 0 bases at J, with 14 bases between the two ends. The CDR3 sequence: CASSPGRGISYEQYF. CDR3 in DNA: TGTGCCAGCAGCCCCGGACGGGGGATCTCCTACGAGCAGTACTTC. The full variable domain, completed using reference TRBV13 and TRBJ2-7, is AAGVIQSPRHLIKEKRETATLKCYPIPRHDTVYWYQQGPGQDPQFLISFYEKMQSDKGSIPDRFSAQQFSDYHSELNMSSLELGDSALYFCASSPGRGISYEQYFGPGTRLTVT.

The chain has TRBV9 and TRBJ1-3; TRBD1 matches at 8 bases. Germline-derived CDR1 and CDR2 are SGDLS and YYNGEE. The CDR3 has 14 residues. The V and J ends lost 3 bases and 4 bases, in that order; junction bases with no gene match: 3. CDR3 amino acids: CASSAQGAGNTIYF. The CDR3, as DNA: TGTGCCAGCAGCGCCCAGGGGGCAGGAAACACCATATATTTT.

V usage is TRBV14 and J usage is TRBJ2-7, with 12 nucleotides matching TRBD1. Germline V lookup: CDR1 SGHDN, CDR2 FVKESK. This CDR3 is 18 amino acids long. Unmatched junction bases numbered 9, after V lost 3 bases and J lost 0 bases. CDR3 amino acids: CASSQTGQGASYSYEQYF. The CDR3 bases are TGTGCCAGCAGCCAGACGGGACAGGGGGCATCCTACTCCTACGAGCAGTACTTC.

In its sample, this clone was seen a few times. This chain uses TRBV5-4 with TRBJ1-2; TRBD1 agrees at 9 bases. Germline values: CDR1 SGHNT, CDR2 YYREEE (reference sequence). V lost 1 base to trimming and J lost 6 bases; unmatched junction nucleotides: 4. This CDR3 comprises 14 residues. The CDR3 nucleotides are TGTGCCAGCAGCTTGTTAACAGGGGGCCATGGCTACACCTTC. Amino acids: CASSLLTGGHGYTF. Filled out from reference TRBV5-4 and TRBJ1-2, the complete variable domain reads ETGVTQSPTHLIKTRGQQVTLRCSSQSGHNTVSWYQQALGQGPQFIFQYYREEENGRGNFPPRFSGLQFPNYSSELNVNALELDDSALYLCASSLLTGGHGYTFGSGTRLTVV.

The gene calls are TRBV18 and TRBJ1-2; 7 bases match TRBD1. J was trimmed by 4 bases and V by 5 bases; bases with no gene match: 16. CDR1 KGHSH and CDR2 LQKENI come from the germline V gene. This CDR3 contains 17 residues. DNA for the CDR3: TGTGCCAGCTCATTGACCGCCCCTACAGGGGTGAGCTATGGCTACACCTTC. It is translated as CASSLTAPTGVSYGYTF. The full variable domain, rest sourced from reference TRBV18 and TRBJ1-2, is NAGVMQNPRHLVRRRGQEARLRCSPMKGHSHVYWYRQLPEEGLKFMVYLQKENIIDESGMPKERFSAEFPKEGPSILRIQQVVRGDSAAYFCASSLTAPTGVSYGYTFGSGTRLTVV.

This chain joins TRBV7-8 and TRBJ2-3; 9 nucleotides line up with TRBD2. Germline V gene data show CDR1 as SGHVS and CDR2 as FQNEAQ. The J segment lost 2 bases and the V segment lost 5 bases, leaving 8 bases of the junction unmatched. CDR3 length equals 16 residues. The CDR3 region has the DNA TGTGCCAGCAGCCCTCTCGCGGGGGGGCTCACAGATACGCAGTATTTT. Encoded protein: CASSPLAGGLTDTQYF.

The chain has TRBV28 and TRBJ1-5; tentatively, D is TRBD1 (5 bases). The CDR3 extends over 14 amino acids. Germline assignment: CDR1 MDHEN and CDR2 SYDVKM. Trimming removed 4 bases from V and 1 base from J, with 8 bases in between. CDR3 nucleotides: TGTGCCAGCAGTTCATCAGGGAGCAATCAGCCCCAGCATTTT. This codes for CASSSSGSNQPQHF.

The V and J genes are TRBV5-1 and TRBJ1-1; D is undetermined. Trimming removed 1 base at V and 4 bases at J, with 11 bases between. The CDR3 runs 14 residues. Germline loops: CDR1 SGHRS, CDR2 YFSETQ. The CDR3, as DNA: TGCGCCAGCAGCTTGTCACGGCAGGCCACTGAAGCTTTCTTT. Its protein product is CASSLSRQATEAFF.

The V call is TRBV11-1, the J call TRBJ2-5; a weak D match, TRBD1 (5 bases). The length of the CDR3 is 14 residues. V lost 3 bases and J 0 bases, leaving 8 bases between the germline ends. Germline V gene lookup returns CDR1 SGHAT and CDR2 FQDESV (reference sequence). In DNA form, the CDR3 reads TGTGCCAGCAGCTTGACAGCACACCAAGAGACCCAGTACTTC. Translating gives CASSLTAHQETQYF.

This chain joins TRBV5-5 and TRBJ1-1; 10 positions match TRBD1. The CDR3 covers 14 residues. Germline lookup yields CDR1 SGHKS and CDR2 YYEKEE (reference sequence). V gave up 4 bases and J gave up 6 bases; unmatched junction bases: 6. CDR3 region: CASSRTGGIAEAFF. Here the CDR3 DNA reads TGTGCCAGCAGCCGGACAGGGGGTATCGCTGAAGCTTTCTTT.

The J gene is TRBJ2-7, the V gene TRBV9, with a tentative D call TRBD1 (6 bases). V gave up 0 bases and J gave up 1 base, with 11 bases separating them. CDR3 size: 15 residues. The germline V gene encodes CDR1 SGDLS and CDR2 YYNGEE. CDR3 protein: CASSVDGTLSYEQYF. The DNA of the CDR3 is TGTGCCAGCAGCGTAGATGGGACACTTTCCTACGAGCAGTACTTC.

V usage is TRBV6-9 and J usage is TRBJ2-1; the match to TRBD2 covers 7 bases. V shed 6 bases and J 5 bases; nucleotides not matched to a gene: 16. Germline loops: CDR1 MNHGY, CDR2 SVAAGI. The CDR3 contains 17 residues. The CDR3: CASSPNGGRGADNEQFF. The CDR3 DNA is TGTGCCAGCAGCCCCAACGGCGGGAGAGGAGCAGACAATGAGCAGTTCTTC.

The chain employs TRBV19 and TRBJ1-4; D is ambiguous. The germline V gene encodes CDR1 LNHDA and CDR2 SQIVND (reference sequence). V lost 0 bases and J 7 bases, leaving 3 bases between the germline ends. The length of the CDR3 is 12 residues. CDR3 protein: CASSIEAEKLFF. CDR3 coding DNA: TGTGCCAGTAGTATAGAAGCTGAAAAACTGTTTTTT.

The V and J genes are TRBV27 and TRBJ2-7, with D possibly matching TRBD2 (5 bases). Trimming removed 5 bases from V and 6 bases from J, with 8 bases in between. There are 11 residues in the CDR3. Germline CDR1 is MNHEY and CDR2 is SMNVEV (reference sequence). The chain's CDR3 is CASSLRGEQYF. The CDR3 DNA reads TGTGCCAGCAGTCTCCGGGGCGAGCAGTACTTC.

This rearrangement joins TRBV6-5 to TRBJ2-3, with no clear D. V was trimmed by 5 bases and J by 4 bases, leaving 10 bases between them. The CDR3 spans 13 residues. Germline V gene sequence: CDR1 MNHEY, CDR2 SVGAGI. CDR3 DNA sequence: TGTGCCAGCAGTCCCTTCGACTCAGATACGCAGTATTTT. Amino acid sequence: CASSPFDSDTQYF.

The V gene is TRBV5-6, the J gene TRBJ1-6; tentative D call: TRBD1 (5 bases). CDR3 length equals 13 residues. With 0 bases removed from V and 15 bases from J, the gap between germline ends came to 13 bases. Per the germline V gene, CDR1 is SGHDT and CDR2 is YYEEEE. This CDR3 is CASSLVQGSDLHF. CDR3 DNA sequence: TGTGCCAGCAGCTTGGTTCAGGGTTCTGACCTCCACTTT.

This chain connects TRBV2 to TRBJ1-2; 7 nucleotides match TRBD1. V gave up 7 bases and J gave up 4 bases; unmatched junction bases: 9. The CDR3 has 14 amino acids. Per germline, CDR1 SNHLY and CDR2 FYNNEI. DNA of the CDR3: TGTGCCAGCATCGCTCCGGGACAGTCCTATGGCTACACCTTC. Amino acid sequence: CASIAPGQSYGYTF.

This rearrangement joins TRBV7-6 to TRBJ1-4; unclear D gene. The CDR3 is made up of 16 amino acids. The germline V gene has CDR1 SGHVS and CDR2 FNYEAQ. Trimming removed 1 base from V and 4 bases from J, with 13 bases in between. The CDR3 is CASSLDLGGRNEKLFF. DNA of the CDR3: TGTGCCAGCAGCTTAGATTTGGGCGGGCGTAATGAAAAACTGTTTTTT.

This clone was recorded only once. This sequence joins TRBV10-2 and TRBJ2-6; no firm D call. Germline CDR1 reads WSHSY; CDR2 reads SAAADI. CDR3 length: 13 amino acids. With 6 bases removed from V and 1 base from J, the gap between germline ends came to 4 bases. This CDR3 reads CASSLSGANVLTF. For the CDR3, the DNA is TGCGCCAGCAGCTTATCTGGGGCCAACGTCCTGACTTTC.

Here the CDR3 DNA reads TGCAGCGTGCGGGACAGGGGAGACGTCGGCTATGGCTACACCTTC. Translating it yields CSVRDRGDVGYGYTF. The chain carries TRBV29-1 and TRBJ1-2; 10 bases are a match to TRBD1. After removal of 6 bases from V and 4 bases from J, the junction contained 11 bases not matched to a gene. The germline V gene has CDR1 SQVTM and CDR2 ANQGSEA. The CDR3 consists of 15 residues. Together with reference TRBV29-1 and TRBJ1-2, the CDR3 gives the full variable domain: SAVISQKPSRDICQRGTSLTIQCQVDSQVTMMFWYRQQPGQSLTLIATANQGSEATYESGFVIDKFPISRPNLTFSTLTVSNMSPEDSSIYLCSVRDRGDVGYGYTFGSGTRLTVV.

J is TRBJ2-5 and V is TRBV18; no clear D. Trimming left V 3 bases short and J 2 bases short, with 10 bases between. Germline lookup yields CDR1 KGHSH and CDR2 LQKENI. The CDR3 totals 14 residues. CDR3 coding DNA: TGTGCCAGCTCACCCGGTCGTACTCAAGAGACCCAGTACTTC. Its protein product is CASSPGRTQETQYF. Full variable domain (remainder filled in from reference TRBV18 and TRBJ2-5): NAGVMQNPRHLVRRRGQEARLRCSPMKGHSHVYWYRQLPEEGLKFMVYLQKENIIDESGMPKERFSAEFPKEGPSILRIQQVVRGDSAAYFCASSPGRTQETQYFGPGTRLLVL.

This CDR3 reads CAIKRRDNEKLFF. Written as DNA, the CDR3 is TGTGCCATCAAAAGACGGGATAATGAAAAACTGTTTTTT. The gene calls are TRBV10-3 and TRBJ1-4; D is unresolved. V lost 7 bases to trimming and J lost 4 bases, with 10 bases between them. The CDR3 has 13 residues. Germline assignment: CDR1 ENHRY and CDR2 SYGVKD.

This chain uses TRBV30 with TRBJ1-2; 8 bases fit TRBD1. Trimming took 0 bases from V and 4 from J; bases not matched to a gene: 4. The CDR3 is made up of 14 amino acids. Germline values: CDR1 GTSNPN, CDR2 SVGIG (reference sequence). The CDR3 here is CAWSVRTGPYGYTF. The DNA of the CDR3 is TGTGCCTGGAGTGTACGGACAGGGCCCTATGGCTACACCTTC.

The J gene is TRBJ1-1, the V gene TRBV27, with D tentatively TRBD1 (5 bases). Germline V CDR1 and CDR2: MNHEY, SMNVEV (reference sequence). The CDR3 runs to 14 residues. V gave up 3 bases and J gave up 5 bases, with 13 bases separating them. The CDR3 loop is CASSLGPNWTEAFF. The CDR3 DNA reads TGTGCCAGCAGTTTGGGGCCTAATTGGACTGAAGCTTTCTTT.

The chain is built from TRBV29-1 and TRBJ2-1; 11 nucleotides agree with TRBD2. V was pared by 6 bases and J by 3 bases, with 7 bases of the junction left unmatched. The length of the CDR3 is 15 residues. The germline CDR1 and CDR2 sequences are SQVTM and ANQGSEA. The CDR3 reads CSVGTSGDIYNEQFF. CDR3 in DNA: TGCAGCGTGGGGACTAGCGGTGATATCTACAATGAGCAGTTCTTC.